This T cell receptor beta chain was captured in a study of response to subunit inactivated influenza vaccine. Findings and caveats of the study: Authors proposed each seasonal influenza vaccination draws in few new T cells.

The CDR3 sequence is 14 residues long. V was pared by 7 bases and J by 2 bases, with 14 bases between. Germline V gene data show CDR1 as SQVTM and CDR2 as ANQGSEA. TCRdb re-derived calls from the RT-PCR reads in MiXCR, one entry per CDR3 protein. The table includes approximately 530,000 distinct CDR3 sequences, 10% to 15% detected once. On this clonotype: Its matching antigen is unknown.

The source was PBMCs from blood, collected around seven weeks after vaccination. This receptor was taken from a man aged 50 to 59 who received an inactivated influenza vaccine. This chain links TRBV29-1 with TRBJ2-2, with D possibly matching TRBD1 (6 bases). CDR3 sequence: CSGRQESNTGELFF. The CDR3 DNA sequence: TGCAGCGGAAGACAGGAATCCAACACCGGGGAGCTGTTTTTT.